The TCR beta chain described here comes from a study of blood T cell repertoires in COVID-19. CDR1 and CDR2 from the germline V gene are LGHNA and YSLEER. Trimming left V 0 bases short and J 2 bases short, with 7 bases between. The CDR3 loop spans 14 amino acids. Recruits, aged about 18 to 100 years, lived in 20 to 30 US areas. Donors in Cohort 3 who had recovered were those with two negative PCRs, healthcare professional clearance, or resolution of their symptoms. Authors' analysis steps: Estimation of nucleated cell counts was performed using reference gene primer amplification. Using immunoSEQ multiplex PCR, the repertoire was profiled, and TCRdb retains in-frame clones only, with some absent. V, J and clone size are taken as reported in that table, and D and trimming were inferred from the DNA itself. Among about 320,000 clones listed, around nine tenths were seen once.

Sequenced material: PBMCs or T cells enriched from blood (not recorded which). The rearrangement uses TRBV4-3 and TRBJ1-2, with D tentatively TRBD1 (5 bases). The sequence was collected from a man between 60 and 75 years old who had recovered from COVID-19. The CDR3, as DNA: TGCGCCAGCAGCCAAGACCGGGGGAACTATGGCTACACCTTC. Translated: CASSQDRGNYGYTF.